The rows below give T cell receptor beta chains drawn from one sample of a study of control samples from healthy donors and cancer patients. Repertoires were generated with immunoSEQ multiplex PCR, while TCRdb's copy carries only in-frame clones and drops some. Of more than 65,000 clones in the sample, 65% to 85% were seen once. Sequencing was carried out using blood. All receptors derive from a man in his sixties in good health. Each CDR3 is given with its conserved first and last residue. A D gene is named only where the DNA matches it firmly. The size entry is marked missing in some rows and otherwise reads once, few, many or a size class.

V gene	J gene	clone size	D gene	CDR3 DNA	CDR3 protein
TRBV7-2	TRBJ1-2	-	TRBD1	TGTGCCAGCAGCCGTGACAGGGAAGCGAACTATGGCTACACCTTC	CASSRDREANYGYTF
TRBV6-5	TRBJ1-5	-	-	TGTGCCAGCAGACCAGGGACGGATAGCAATCAGCCCCAGCATTTT	CASRPGTDSNQPQHF
TRBV7-9	TRBJ2-1	-	TRBD2	TGTGCCAGCAGCTCTAGAGCAAAACTAGCGGGAGAAAACAATGAGCAGTTCTTC	CASSSRAKLAGENNEQFF
TRBV21-1	TRBJ2-4	-	-	TGTGCCAGCAGCCTGGGACCCGGAAACATTCAGTACTTC	CASSLGPGNIQYF
TRBV28	TRBJ1-4	few	-	TGTGCCACCCTATTTGGGGAAAAACTGTTTTTT	CATLFGEKLFF
TRBV10-3	TRBJ2-4	-	TRBD1	TGTGCCATCAGTTTAGACAGGGAAAACATTCAGTACTTC	CAISLDRENIQYF
TRBV7-9	TRBJ1-2	-	TRBD1	TGTGCCAGCAGCTTAGATTCGAAAGACAGGGACTATGGCTACACCTTC	CASSLDSKDRDYGYTF
TRBV29-1	TRBJ1-3	-	-	TGCAGCGTTGTAGGCTCTGGAAACACCATATATTTT	CSVVGSGNTIYF
TRBV24-1	TRBJ1-1	-	-	TGTGCCACCAGTGATCCCTCCACTCAGTTTGAAGCTTTCTTT	CATSDPSTQFEAFF
TRBV6-2/TRBV6-3	TRBJ1-2	-	-	TGTGCCAGCAGTCTCCGGGACCACTATGGCTACACCTTC	CASSLRDHYGYTF
TRBV10-3	TRBJ2-3	-	TRBD2	TGTGCCATCAGGGGGACTAGCGCGACCACTTCCACAGATACGCAGTATTTT	CAIRGTSATTSTDTQYF
TRBV4-3	TRBJ2-2	-	-	TGCGCCAGCAGTTTGAACACCGGGGAGCTGTTTTTT	CASSLNTGELFF
TRBV9	TRBJ2-7	-	-	TGTGCCAGCAGCGTAGGGGGGAGTAGCAATTACGAGCAGTACTTC	CASSVGGSSNYEQYF
TRBV4-3	TRBJ1-2	-	-	TGCGCCAGCAGCCCCTGGCCAGGGGCGCAGAACTATGGCTACACCTTC	CASSPWPGAQNYGYTF
TRBV6-5	TRBJ2-1	-	-	TGTGCCAGCAGTTCCCCCAAGTGGGGCGATGAGCAGTTCTTC	CASSSPKWGDEQFF
TRBV5-6	TRBJ2-1	-	-	TGTGCCAGCAGCTTGGGGGTGGACTCCTACAATGAGCAGTTCTTC	CASSLGVDSYNEQFF
TRBV19	TRBJ2-3	-	TRBD1	TGTGCCAGTAGAGAGACAGGGGGGAGCACAGATACGCAGTATTTT	CASRETGGSTDTQYF
TRBV4-1	TRBJ2-2	-	TRBD1	TGCGCCAGCAGCCTTCGGACAGGGGCCAACACCGGGGAGCTGTTTTTT	CASSLRTGANTGELFF
TRBV5-1	TRBJ2-3	-	-	TGCGCCAGCAGCGGCCGACGACAAGGCGGCACAGATACGCAGTATTTT	CASSGRRQGGTDTQYF
TRBV14	TRBJ1-6	-	-	TGTGCCAGCAGCCAAGTGGTCGTCGGCTCACCCCTCCACTTT	CASSQVVVGSPLHF
TRBV11-2	TRBJ2-7	-	-	TGTGCCAGCAGCTTAGATTTCGGGGGCAACGAGCAGTACTTC	CASSLDFGGNEQYF
TRBV5-4	TRBJ2-2	-	TRBD2	TGTGCCAGCAGCTCGACGGGACTAGCAGGCGGGGAGCTGTTTTTT	CASSSTGLAGGELFF
TRBV19	TRBJ1-4	-	TRBD1	TGTGCCAGTAGTATCAGGGACAGGGTGCGAACTAATGAAAAACTGTTTTTT	CASSIRDRVRTNEKLFF
TRBV5-4	TRBJ2-2	-	-	TGTGCCAGCAGCTTGGGGATAAACACCGGGGAGCTGTTTTTT	CASSLGINTGELFF
TRBV7-9	TRBJ2-3	-	-	TGTGCCAGCAGCTTAAAGGGGTTGTCCACAGATACGCAGTATTTT	CASSLKGLSTDTQYF
TRBV16	TRBJ2-2	-	-	TGTGCCAGCAGCCAAATCAGTGGAGATCCGGCCGGGGAGCTGTTTTTT	CASSQISGDPAGELFF
TRBV11-3	TRBJ2-1	-	TRBD1	TGTGCCAGCAGCTTAGCACAGGGGGCTAATGAGCAGTTCTTC	CASSLAQGANEQFF
TRBV12-5	TRBJ2-2	-	TRBD2	TGTGCTAGTGGTTTGGTACTGAGTGGGAGGGAGAACACCGGGGAGCTGTTTTTT	CASGLVLSGRENTGELFF
TRBV15	TRBJ2-1	-	-	TGTGCCACCAGCAGAGGCCCAGAGCAGTTCTTC	CATSRGPEQFF
TRBV5-1	TRBJ1-3	-	-	TGCGCCAGCAGCTCTGGGTACGACAGGACTACTGGAAACACCATATATTTT	CASSSGYDRTTGNTIYF
TRBV28	TRBJ2-7	-	TRBD1	TGTGCCAGCAGTTCGGGGACAGGTTCCTACGAGCAGTACTTC	CASSSGTGSYEQYF
TRBV9	TRBJ2-3	-	TRBD1	TGTGCCAGCAGCGTAACCCACCGGACAGGCCAAGGGAATACGCAGTATTTT	CASSVTHRTGQGNTQYF
TRBV11-2	TRBJ2-1	-	TRBD2	TGTGCCAGCAGCTTAGGTGAGACTAGCGGGAGGGCCTCCTACAATGAGCAGTTCTTC	CASSLGETSGRASYNEQFF
TRBV3-1/TRBV3-2	TRBJ2-7	few	TRBD1	TGTGCCAGCAGGACAGGGGGATCCGAGCAGTACTTC	CASRTGGSEQYF
TRBV5-8	TRBJ2-1	-	TRBD2	TGTGCCAGCAGCTTTACGAGCGGGAGGCACTACAATGAGCAGTTCTTC	CASSFTSGRHYNEQFF
TRBV6-1	TRBJ2-7	once	-	TGTGCCAGCAGTGAACGGTCCGGCGGGCAGTACTTC	CASSERSGGQYF
TRBV19	TRBJ2-7	-	-	TGTGCCAGTAGTATGGGACATACACTTTCCTACGAGCAGTACTTC	CASSMGHTLSYEQYF
TRBV25-1	TRBJ2-5	once	-	TGTGCCAGCAGACCGGGCGCACAAGAGACCCAGTACTTC	CASRPGAQETQYF
TRBV4-2	TRBJ2-2	-	-	TGTGCCAGCAGCCAAGATAGGGGGGAGAGGACCGGGGAGCTGTTTTTT	CASSQDRGERTGELFF
TRBV2	TRBJ1-1	-	TRBD1	TGTGCCAGCAGAGAAGGGGGCTGGGAGACTGAAGCTTTCTTT	CASREGGWETEAFF
TRBV7-2	TRBJ1-5	few	-	TGTGCCAGCAGCTTAGGGTGGTCGGCGTATCAGCCCCAGCATTTT	CASSLGWSAYQPQHF
TRBV28	TRBJ2-1	-	-	TGTGCCAGCAGTTTCAGCTCCTACAATGAGCAGTTCTTC	CASSFSSYNEQFF
TRBV6-2/TRBV6-3	TRBJ1-1	few	-	TGTGCCAGCAGTTATCCCGCGGGCAGGGATGAAGCTTTCTTT	CASSYPAGRDEAFF
TRBV3-1/TRBV3-2	TRBJ1-4	-	-	TGTGCCAGCAGCCGGCAGGCCTATGGGGAAAAACTGTTTTTT	CASSRQAYGEKLFF
TRBV18	TRBJ2-3	once	-	TGTGCCAGCTCACCGCCGGGCCGCACAGATACGCAGTATTTT	CASSPPGRTDTQYF
TRBV18	TRBJ2-3	-	TRBD2	TGTGCCAGCTCACCACTTGGACTAGCGGGAGGAACGGATACGCAGTATTTT	CASSPLGLAGGTDTQYF